This T cell receptor beta chain came from a study of blood T cell repertoires in COVID-19. The repertoire was sequenced with immunoSEQ multiplex PCR; TCRdb's copy has only in-frame clones and lacks some. This sample yields roughly 160,000 clones, of which 80% to 90% are seen a single time; approximately 5.4% belongs to the top ten. Sequencing used peripheral blood. This TCR was sampled from a woman aged 50 to 65 with COVID-19, enrolled during active disease.

The CDR3 here is CASSLRVTGNYGYTF. For the CDR3, the DNA is TGTGCCAGCAGTCTCCGCGTGACAGGGAACTATGGCTACACCTTC. The chain has TRBV6-5 and TRBJ1-2; 7 nucleotides align to TRBD1. The CDR3 is made up of 15 amino acids. Germline V lookup: CDR1 MNHEY, CDR2 SVGAGI. The V gene end was trimmed by 5 bases and the J gene end by 2 bases; junction bases not matched to a gene: 8.